These 9 T cell receptor beta chains came from one sample sequenced in a study of CD8+ T cells in alopecia areata. RNA extraction and reverse transcription yielded cDNA as sequencing template. Only in-frame clones appear in the TCRdb table, and some are missing; sequencing was by immunoSEQ multiplex PCR. This sample has 140,000 to 150,000 clones, with under 60% found just once. Sequenced here: CD4+ T cells sorted from blood, sampled at week 0. These receptors originate from a human donor with alopecia areata.

The V gene is TRBV5-1, the J gene TRBJ2-1; D is ambiguous. Germline-derived CDR1 and CDR2 are SGHRS and YFSETQ. The V and J ends lost 0 bases and 0 bases respectively, with 7 bases between them. The CDR3 is 15 amino acids. The CDR3 region has the DNA TGCGCCAGCAGCTTGGAGGGTAACTCCTACAATGAGCAGTTCTTC. It codes for CASSLEGNSYNEQFF.

The V and J genes are TRBV9 and TRBJ2-1, with 10 bases lining up with TRBD1. Losses at the gene ends were 3 bases for V and 3 bases for J; bases not matched to a gene: 3. This CDR3 region has 15 residues. Germline V gene data show CDR1 as SGDLS and CDR2 as YYNGEE. CDR3 nucleotides: TGTGCCAGCAGCGAGGGACAGGGGAGCTACAATGAGCAGTTCTTC. Residues: CASSEGQGSYNEQFF.

The genes are TRBV5-6 and TRBJ2-5; D call uncertain. This CDR3 spans 13 amino acids. Germline CDR1 is SGHDT and CDR2 is YYEEEE. The V end was cut by 7 bases, the J end by 1 base, with 11 bases between. The CDR3 DNA follows: TGTGCCAGCGGATTCTTTGCCCAAGAGACCCAGTACTTC. Translating gives CASGFFAQETQYF.

The CDR3 sequence is CASSRSAGQGYEQYF. DNA for the CDR3: TGCGCCAGCAGCCGAAGTGCGGGACAGGGTTACGAGCAGTACTTC. The V call is TRBV4-3, the J call TRBJ2-7, with 9 positions matching TRBD1. The CDR3 runs to 15 residues. With 4 bases clipped from V and 4 bases from J, the junction kept 8 bases outside the gene matches. Per germline, CDR1 LGHNA and CDR2 YSLEER.

This clone occurred a few times. The chain recombines TRBV5-1 with TRBJ2-1; the match to TRBD2 covers 14 bases. J gave up 7 bases and V 4 bases, and 10 bases lay outside the gene matches. Germline CDR1 and CDR2: SGHRS and YFSETQ. CDR3 length equals 17 residues. In DNA form, the CDR3 reads TGCGCCAGCAGCCTTTCGACTAGCGGGGGGGCCCTTAATGAGCAGTTCTTC. Amino acid sequence: CASSLSTSGGALNEQFF.

CDR3 nucleotides: TGTGCCAGCAGTTATGGATTGGGATACGAGCAGTACTTC. Residues: CASSYGLGYEQYF. The gene calls are TRBV5-4 and TRBJ2-7, with D uncertain. Germline assignment: CDR1 SGHNT and CDR2 YYREEE (reference sequence). V gave up 5 bases and J gave up 4 bases, with 13 bases separating them. The CDR3 has 13 residues.

The chain recombines TRBV6-5 with TRBJ1-2; TRBD1 might be the D (5 bases). The germline V gene has CDR1 MNHEY and CDR2 SVGAGI. The CDR3 contains 14 residues. V was clipped by 8 bases and J by 3 bases, with 16 bases between them. Here the CDR3 reads CASGGPGTHYGYTF. CDR3 coding DNA: TGTGCCAGCGGTGGCCCCGGGACCCACTATGGCTACACCTTC.

The V call is TRBV30, the J call TRBJ1-1; TRBD1 matches 7 bases. The germline V gene encodes CDR1 GTSNPN and CDR2 SVGIG (reference sequence). Trimming at V came to 7 bases and at J to 2 bases, leaving 4 bases not matched to a gene. The CDR3 spans 12 residues. The CDR3 reads CASDRANTEAFF. Here the CDR3 DNA reads TGTGCCTCAGACAGGGCCAACACTGAAGCTTTCTTT.

The V and J genes are TRBV5-1 and TRBJ2-6; no reliable D call. This CDR3 has 15 amino acids. Looked up from germline, CDR1 is SGHRS and CDR2 is YFSETQ. Trimming left V 0 bases short and J 0 bases short, with 4 bases between. In DNA, the CDR3 is TGCGCCAGCAGCTTGGCTTACTCTGGGGCCAACGTCCTGACTTTC. Its translation is CASSLAYSGANVLTF.